Shown below are 21 T cell receptor beta chains from a single sample sequenced in a study of patients and donors after allogeneic stem cell transplantation. TCRdb reprocessed the RT-PCR reads via MiXCR and lists one record per CDR3 protein. The repertoire includes 160,000 or so distinct CDR3 sequences, approximately 25% of them detected once, and roughly 26% sits in the top ten. Sample: blood, either unsorted or a sorted T cell fraction (not recorded which). All receptors derive from a human donor who was either an allogeneic HSCT recipient or a stem cell or donor lymphocyte infusion donor (not recorded which). It is not recorded whose cells these are; they may come from a transplant donor.

This clonotype was counted at least ten times. The chain carries TRBV6-2 or TRBV6-3 and TRBJ1-1; D might be TRBD1 (6 bases). Looked up from germline, CDR1 is MNHEY and CDR2 is SVGEGT. The CDR3 is 13 residues long. V was pared by 0 bases and J by 10 bases, with 12 bases between. The CDR3 loop is CASSYSEGRGAFF. In nucleotides, the CDR3 is TGTGCCAGCAGTTACTCGGAGGGCAGGGGAGCTTTCTTT.

V usage is TRBV4-3 and J usage is TRBJ1-5; no definite D call. Germline V lookup: CDR1 LGHNA, CDR2 YSLEER. The V end was cut by 1 base, the J end by 6 bases, with 7 bases between. This CDR3 comprises 13 residues. This CDR3 is CASSQASGQPQHF. CDR3 bases: TGCGCCAGCAGCCAAGCAAGCGGTCAGCCCCAGCATTTT.

The CDR3 DNA sequence: TGTGCCAGCAGTAAGGAATGGCTCCCCAATCAGCCCCAGCATTTT. This encodes CASSKEWLPNQPQHF. The chain couples TRBV2 to TRBJ1-5; no definite D call. CDR1 and CDR2 from the germline V gene are SNHLY and FYNNEI. This CDR3 has 15 residues. Between the trimmed V and J ends, which lost 5 bases and 3 bases, there was a span of 14 bases.

The chain links TRBV7-9 to TRBJ1-1; D gene unclear. V gave up 4 bases and J gave up 0 bases, with 12 bases separating them. The germline V gene encodes CDR1 SEHNR and CDR2 FQNEAQ (reference sequence). This CDR3 contains 15 residues. The CDR3 sequence: CASSSPGPMNTEAFF. The CDR3 DNA reads as TGTGCCAGCAGCTCACCTGGCCCTATGAACACTGAAGCTTTCTTT.

This clonotype was counted only a few times. The chain is built from TRBV6-5 and TRBJ2-6; no clear D. Trimming left V 2 bases short and J 2 bases short, with 4 bases between. CDR1 MNHEY and CDR2 SVGAGI come from the germline V gene. The CDR3 consists of 14 residues. CDR3: CASSYGPGANVLTF. The CDR3, as DNA: TGTGCCAGCAGTTACGGCCCTGGGGCCAACGTCCTGACTTTC.

This clonotype was seen more than once but under ten times. The chain couples TRBV20-1 to TRBJ2-7, with 13 nucleotides matching TRBD2. V lost 4 bases to trimming and J lost 4 bases; unmatched junction nucleotides: 4. The CDR3 loop spans 14 amino acids. Germline V gene lookup returns CDR1 DFQATT and CDR2 SNEGSKA (reference sequence). This CDR3 reads CSATSGLAGYEQYF. CDR3 in DNA: TGCAGTGCTACTTCGGGACTAGCGGGGTACGAGCAGTACTTC.

This clonotype appeared a few times. This rearrangement joins TRBV6-5 to TRBJ2-1; tentatively, D is TRBD1 or TRBD2 (5 bases each). The CDR3 runs 13 residues. CDR1 is MNHEY and CDR2 is SVGAGI in the germline V gene. V shed 6 bases and J shed 9 bases, with 15 bases lying between them. Here the CDR3 reads CASRISRDAEQFF. The CDR3 DNA reads as TGTGCCAGCAGAATATCTCGGGACGCTGAGCAGTTCTTC.

This clonotype was seen ten or more times. The chain links TRBV3-1 to TRBJ1-1; D might be TRBD1 (6 bases). The V end was cut by 4 bases, the J end by 4 bases, with 13 bases between. The CDR3 consists of 14 residues. The germline V gene encodes CDR1 LGHDT and CDR2 YNNKEL (reference sequence). The CDR3 coding sequence is TGTGCCAGCAGCCTTTCACAGGGATCCACTGAAGCTTTCTTT. As protein: CASSLSQGSTEAFF. Filled out from reference TRBV3-1 and TRBJ1-1, the complete variable domain reads DTAVSQTPKYLVTQMGNDKSIKCEQNLGHDTMYWYKQDSKKFLKIMFSYNNKELIINETVPNRFSPKSPDKAHLNLHINSLELGDSAVYFCASSLSQGSTEAFFGQGTRLTVV.

V usage is TRBV10-3 and J usage is TRBJ2-7; no clear D gene. The germline gives CDR1 ENHRY, CDR2 SYGVKD. The CDR3 loop spans 14 amino acids. V was shortened by 5 bases and J by 4 bases, with 15 bases between the two germline ends. CDR3 loop: CAISPSLTGYEQYF. The CDR3 DNA reads TGTGCCATCAGTCCGTCCTTGACGGGTTACGAGCAGTACTTC.

This clonotype was seen a handful of times. The chain has TRBV20-1 and TRBJ1-5; D is ambiguous. From germline, CDR1 is DFQATT and CDR2 SNEGSKA (reference sequence). The CDR3 runs 16 residues. Between the trimmed V and J ends, which lost 0 bases and 1 base, there was a span of 13 bases. Here the CDR3 DNA reads TGCAGTGCTAGAGAAGGCGGGGTGTCCAGCAATCAGCCCCAGCATTTT. It codes for CSAREGGVSSNQPQHF.

This clonotype was found many times. This chain links TRBV12-3 or TRBV12-4 with TRBJ1-5; D may be TRBD1 (6 bases). Trimming left V 5 bases short and J 1 base short, with 15 bases between. CDR3 length: 16 amino acids. Written as DNA, the CDR3 is TGTGCCAGCAGTGAACAGGGCTCCCGAAGCAATCAGCCCCAGCATTTT. Translation gives CASSEQGSRSNQPQHF.

This clonotype has just a few counts. This chain links TRBV5-1 with TRBJ2-1, with 11 bases aligning to TRBD2. CDR1 and CDR2 (germline): SGHRS, YFSETQ. Trimming took 1 base from V and 9 from J; bases not matched to a gene: 9. This CDR3 contains 16 residues. CDR3 region: CASSLPSGRLRSEQFF. The CDR3 region has the DNA TGCGCCAGCAGCTTGCCTAGCGGGAGGTTACGGAGTGAGCAGTTCTTC.

The chain has TRBV20-1 and TRBJ1-2; no reliable D call. V was cut by 7 bases and J by 3 bases, with 9 bases left in between. CDR1 DFQATT and CDR2 SNEGSKA come from the germline V gene (reference sequence). The CDR3 contains 11 residues. Here the CDR3 reads CSGFVDYGYTF. CDR3 nucleotide sequence: TGCAGTGGCTTTGTGGACTATGGCTACACCTTC.

This clonotype appeared once. This rearrangement joins TRBV25-1 to TRBJ2-1, with D unclear. Germline loops: CDR1 MGHDK, CDR2 SYGVNS. CDR3 length: 14 residues. V was shortened by 0 bases and J by 3 bases, with 6 bases between the two germline ends. CDR3 sequence (DNA): TGTGCCAGCAGTGAATATGGAGTCTACAATGAGCAGTTCTTC. Its protein is CASSEYGVYNEQFF.

This chain links TRBV5-1 with TRBJ2-1; 11 nucleotides match TRBD2. V was pared by 4 bases and J by 4 bases, with 7 bases of the junction left unmatched. CDR1 and CDR2 (germline): SGHRS, YFSETQ. This CDR3 region has 16 residues. In DNA, the CDR3 is TGCGCCAGCAGCCTGGGCACTAGCGGGGGATACAATGAGCAGTTCTTC. Amino acids: CASSLGTSGGYNEQFF.

In this sample, this clonotype turned up a few times. The V and J genes are TRBV20-1 and TRBJ1-1; D is undetermined. The CDR3 is 13 residues long. Germline CDR1 reads DFQATT; CDR2 reads SNEGSKA (reference sequence). The ends were cut back, 2 bases at V and 2 bases at J, with 9 bases in the middle. CDR3 nucleotide sequence: TGCAGTGCTAGATCCCTAGGTAACACTGAAGCTTTCTTT. It encodes CSARSLGNTEAFF.

The chain recombines TRBV9 with TRBJ2-1; either TRBD1 or TRBD2 may supply D (6 bases each). The CDR3 totals 17 residues. CDR1 is SGDLS and CDR2 is YYNGEE in the germline V gene. The V gene lost 4 bases and the J gene lost 6 bases, with 23 bases spanning the gap. The CDR3 coding sequence is TGTGCCAGCAGCTTCTCGACCGGGACGGGGGCTTTCAATGAGCAGTTCTTC. Its protein is CASSFSTGTGAFNEQFF.

This clonotype was detected a few times. This chain connects TRBV2 to TRBJ1-2, with a possible D match to TRBD1 (5 bases). The CDR3 runs to 16 residues. CDR1 is SNHLY, CDR2 FYNNEI, per germline. V was shortened by 2 bases and J by 3 bases, with 16 bases between the two germline ends. CDR3 in amino acids: CASSEPQGRAYYGYTF. The CDR3 region has the DNA TGTGCCAGCAGTGAACCCCAAGGCAGGGCGTACTATGGCTACACCTTC.

The chain employs TRBV5-1 and TRBJ1-5; D is ambiguous. This CDR3 is built from 15 residues. Germline values: CDR1 SGHRS, CDR2 YFSETQ. V gave up 1 base and J gave up 0 bases, with 8 bases separating them. The CDR3 region is CASSLRGYSNQPQHF. In nucleotides, the CDR3 is TGCGCCAGCAGCTTGCGCGGATATAGCAATCAGCCCCAGCATTTT.

On this clonotype itself: The CDR3 does not close with the conserved phenylalanine or tryptophan, likely indicating a read error. The rearrangement links TRBV4-1 to TRBJ1-5; D is undetermined. Trimming cost V 4 bases and J 0 bases, with 10 bases left between them. The V gene's germline CDR1 is MGHRA and CDR2 YSYEKL. This CDR3 has 15 residues. The DNA for the CDR3 is TGCGCCAGCAGCCCCCTATACTTTAGCAATCAGCCCCAGCATTTG. It is translated as CASSPLYFSNQPQHL.

The chain recombines TRBV5-6 with TRBJ2-1, with 7 bases aligning to TRBD1. V was pared by 4 bases and J by 5 bases, with 6 bases of the junction left unmatched. Germline V gives CDR1 SGHDT, CDR2 YYEEEE. The CDR3 is 14 amino acids. The CDR3 region is CASSTGQRNNEQFF. The DNA of the CDR3 is TGTGCCAGCAGCACGGGACAGAGGAACAATGAGCAGTTCTTC.